The 8 T cell receptor beta chains listed next were all sequenced from one sample in a study of blood T cell repertoires in COVID-19. Measured with immunoSEQ multiplex PCR; TCRdb has only the in-frame clones, and not every one. The sample includes about 210,000 clones, approximately 83% seen only once; the top ten take 2% to 3%. The sample was peripheral blood. These TCRs come from a woman aged 40 to 50 with active or convalescent COVID-19.

The chain links TRBV18 to TRBJ1-1; 12 bases are a match to TRBD1. Germline loops: CDR1 KGHSH, CDR2 LQKENI. The CDR3 loop spans 15 amino acids. Trimming cost V 3 bases and J 4 bases; bases outside gene matches: 3. The CDR3 protein is CASSPGQGAGTEAFF. The CDR3 bases are TGTGCCAGCTCACCGGGACAGGGGGCCGGCACTGAAGCTTTCTTT.

The chain recombines TRBV9 with TRBJ2-6; no firm D call. Germline V lookup: CDR1 SGDLS, CDR2 YYNGEE. CDR3 length equals 16 residues. Trimming removed 0 bases at V and 0 bases at J, with 7 bases between. This chain's CDR3 is CASSVGENSGANVLTF. The CDR3 DNA is TGTGCCAGCAGCGTAGGAGAGAACTCTGGGGCCAACGTCCTGACTTTC.

The J gene is TRBJ1-4, the V gene TRBV5-4; 7 nucleotides match TRBD1. This CDR3 has 17 residues. The J segment lost 8 bases and the V segment lost 3 bases, leaving 16 bases of the junction unmatched. The germline CDR1 and CDR2 sequences are SGHNT and YYREEE (reference sequence). The CDR3 DNA is TGTGCCAGCAGCTCGAGGAAATTAACAGGGGCGGGAGAAAAACTGTTTTTT. This translates into CASSSRKLTGAGEKLFF.

The chain links TRBV19 to TRBJ2-3; 10 bases align to TRBD2. Germline lookup yields CDR1 LNHDA and CDR2 SQIVND (reference sequence). This CDR3 is built from 16 residues. Losses at the gene ends were 8 bases for V and 2 bases for J; bases not matched to a gene: 10. The CDR3 DNA reads as TGTGCCAGTCGTCCGCCGGGACTAGCGTTCACAGATACGCAGTATTTT. This encodes CASRPPGLAFTDTQYF.

The chain is built from TRBV29-1 and TRBJ1-4; 7 bases are shared with TRBD1. The V and J ends lost 5 bases and 7 bases, in that order; junction bases with no gene match: 10. There are 14 residues in the CDR3. The germline CDR1 and CDR2 sequences are SQVTM and ANQGSEA. CDR3 coding DNA: TGCAGCGTTAAGAAAGGGGGCATCGGTGAAAAACTGTTTTTT. Translation gives CSVKKGGIGEKLFF.

The chain is built from TRBV19 and TRBJ2-3, with a weak D call TRBD2 (5 bases). The germline V gene encodes CDR1 LNHDA and CDR2 SQIVND (reference sequence). The germline V and J ends were trimmed by 4 bases and 5 bases, with 13 bases remaining between them. The CDR3 extends over 14 amino acids. DNA for the CDR3: TGTGCCAGTAGTAGGGAGAAGCAGAGAGATACGCAGTATTTT. This encodes CASSREKQRDTQYF.

This rearrangement joins TRBV2 to TRBJ2-1, with TRBD2 identical over 7 bases. CDR1 and CDR2 (germline): SNHLY, FYNNEI. With V trimmed by 7 bases and J by 9 bases, 12 bases remained unmatched. The CDR3 contains 14 residues. The CDR3 sequence: CASNPTLARGEQFF. The CDR3 nucleotides read TGTGCCAGCAATCCAACACTAGCGAGGGGTGAGCAGTTCTTC. Supplemented by reference TRBV2 and TRBJ2-1, the full variable domain reads EPEVTQTPSHQVTQMGQEVILRCVPISNHLYFYWYRQILGQKVEFLVSFYNNEISEKSEIFDDQFSVERPDGSNFTLKIRSTKLEDSAMYFCASNPTLARGEQFFGPGTRLTVL.

This clone appeared a few times. The gene calls are TRBV7-9 and TRBJ1-1, with D maybe TRBD1 (5 bases). CDR1 and CDR2 (germline): SEHNR, FQNEAQ (reference sequence). CDR3 size: 16 residues. V lost 5 bases to trimming and J lost 5 bases, with 21 bases between them. Here the CDR3 DNA reads TGTGCCAGCAGCCCCGCTAGTCCAGGGTATAGAACTGAAGCTTTCTTT. As protein: CASSPASPGYRTEAFF.